This TCR beta chain was observed in a study of blood T cell repertoires in COVID-19. Looking at the study overall: Samples taken during acute and convalescent COVID-19 were collected in the United States, Italy and Spain. The cDNA or gDNA used as material had been derived from T cells, B-cell-depleted T cells, or PBMCs.

The CDR3 contains 15 residues. CDR1 MNHEY and CDR2 SVGEGT come from the germline V gene. V was clipped by 6 bases and J by 4 bases; unmatched bases: 4. Cohort assignment relied on participant-reported clinical history. Exposed participants encountered a COVID-19 case during the 2 weeks preceding study entry. The data were produced by immunoSEQ multiplex PCR, yet TCRdb's version contains in-frame clones alone and is incomplete. The sample records a few hundred thousand clones, approximately 88% being singletons. The sequence was collected from a woman in her forties who had been exposed to COVID-19. Sample: PBMCs or T cells enriched from blood (not recorded which). The gene calls are TRBV6-2 or TRBV6-3 and TRBJ2-1, with TRBD2 matching 12 bases. This CDR3 is CASSPGLAGYNEQFF. In DNA, the CDR3 is TGTGCCAGCAGCCCGGGACTAGCGGGTTACAATGAGCAGTTCTTC.